This T cell receptor beta chain was identified in a study of blood T cell repertoires in COVID-19. The wider study: The origin of the acute and convalescent COVID-19 samples was the United States, Italy and Spain. Sources were T cells, B-cell-depleted T cells, or PBMCs; the material itself was cDNA or gDNA.

Original processing methods: Estimated nucleated cell counts came from reference gene primer amplification. Here immunoSEQ multiplex PCR was the method, and the copy in TCRdb shows in-frame clones only, minus some. V, J and clone size are taken as reported in that table, and D and trimming were inferred from the DNA itself. The sample includes about 69,000 clones, 85% seen only once; the top ten take under 3%. V was trimmed by 1 base and J by 2 bases, leaving 10 bases between them. This CDR3 comprises 14 residues. Per germline, CDR1 SGHNT and CDR2 YYREEE (reference sequence). The sequenced material came from peripheral blood. The clonotype comes from a man at least 80 years old with acute or convalescent COVID-19. The chain couples TRBV5-4 to TRBJ2-7; possible D gene TRBD1, 6 bases. CDR3 in amino acids: CASSLLQGAYEQYF. DNA of the CDR3: TGTGCCAGCAGCTTGCTACAGGGCGCCTACGAGCAGTACTTC.